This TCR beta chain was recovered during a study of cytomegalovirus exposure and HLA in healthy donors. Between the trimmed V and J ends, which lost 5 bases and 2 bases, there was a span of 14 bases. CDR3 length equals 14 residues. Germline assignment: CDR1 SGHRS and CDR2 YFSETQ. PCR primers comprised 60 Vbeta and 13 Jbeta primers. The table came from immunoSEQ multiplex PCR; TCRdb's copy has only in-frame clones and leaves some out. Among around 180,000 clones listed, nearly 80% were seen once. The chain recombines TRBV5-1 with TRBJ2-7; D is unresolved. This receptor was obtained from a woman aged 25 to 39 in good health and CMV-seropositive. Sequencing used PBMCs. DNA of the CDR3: TGCGCCAGCAGTTCCTTGGGCATCGCCTACGAGCAGTACTTC. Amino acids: CASSSLGIAYEQYF.